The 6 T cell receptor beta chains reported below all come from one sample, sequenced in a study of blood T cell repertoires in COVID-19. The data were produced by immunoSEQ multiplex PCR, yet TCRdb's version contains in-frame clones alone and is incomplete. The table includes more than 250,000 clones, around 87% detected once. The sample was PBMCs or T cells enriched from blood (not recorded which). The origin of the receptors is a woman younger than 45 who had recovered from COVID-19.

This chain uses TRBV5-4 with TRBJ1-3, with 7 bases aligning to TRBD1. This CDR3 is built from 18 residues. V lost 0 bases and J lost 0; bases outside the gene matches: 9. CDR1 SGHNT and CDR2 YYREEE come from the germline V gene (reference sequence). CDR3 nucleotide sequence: TGTGCCAGCAGCTTGGCCGGGACAGCTCATTACTCTGGAAACACCATATATTTT. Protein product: CASSLAGTAHYSGNTIYF. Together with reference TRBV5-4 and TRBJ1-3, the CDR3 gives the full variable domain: ETGVTQSPTHLIKTRGQQVTLRCSSQSGHNTVSWYQQALGQGPQFIFQYYREEENGRGNFPPRFSGLQFPNYSSELNVNALELDDSALYLCASSLAGTAHYSGNTIYFGEGSWLTVV.

Here the CDR3 DNA reads TGTGCCAGCAGTTTATTGACAGGGGTGAGGAATGAGCAGTTCTTC. Its translation: CASSLLTGVRNEQFF. The chain employs TRBV7-6 and TRBJ2-1; 8 nucleotides match TRBD1. V was pared by 6 bases and J by 7 bases, with 11 bases of the junction left unmatched. The CDR3 loop spans 15 amino acids. Germline loops: CDR1 SGHVS, CDR2 FNYEAQ.

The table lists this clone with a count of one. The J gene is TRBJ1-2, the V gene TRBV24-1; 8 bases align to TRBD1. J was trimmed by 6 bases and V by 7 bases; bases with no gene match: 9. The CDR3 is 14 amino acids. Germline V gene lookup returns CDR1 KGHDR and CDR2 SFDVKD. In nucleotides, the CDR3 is TGTGCCACCAGCTCACCGACAGGGGACGATGGCTACACCTTC. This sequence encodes CATSSPTGDDGYTF.

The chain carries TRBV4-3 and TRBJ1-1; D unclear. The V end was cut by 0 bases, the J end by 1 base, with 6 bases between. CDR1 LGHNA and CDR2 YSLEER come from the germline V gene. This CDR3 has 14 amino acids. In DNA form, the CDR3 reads TGCGCCAGCAGCCAAGATCGGGGGAACACTGAAGCTTTCTTT. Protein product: CASSQDRGNTEAFF.

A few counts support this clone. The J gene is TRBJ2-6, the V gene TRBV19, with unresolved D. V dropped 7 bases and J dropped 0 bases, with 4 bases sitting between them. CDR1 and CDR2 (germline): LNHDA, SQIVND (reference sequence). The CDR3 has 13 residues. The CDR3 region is CASTSSGANVLTF. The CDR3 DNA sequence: TGTGCCAGTACCTCCTCTGGGGCCAACGTCCTGACTTTC.

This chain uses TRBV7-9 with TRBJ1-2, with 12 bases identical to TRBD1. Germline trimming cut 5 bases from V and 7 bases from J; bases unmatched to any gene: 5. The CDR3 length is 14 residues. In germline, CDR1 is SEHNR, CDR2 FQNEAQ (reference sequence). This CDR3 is CASSQGQGASGYTF. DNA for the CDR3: TGTGCCAGCAGCCAGGGACAGGGGGCCTCTGGCTACACCTTC. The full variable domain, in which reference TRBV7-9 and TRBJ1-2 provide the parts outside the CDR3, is DTGVSQNPRHKITKRGQNVTFRCDPISEHNRLYWYRQTLGQGPEFLTYFQNEAQLEKSRLLSDRFSAERPKGSFSTLEIQRTEQGDSAMYLCASSQGQGASGYTFGSGTRLTVV.